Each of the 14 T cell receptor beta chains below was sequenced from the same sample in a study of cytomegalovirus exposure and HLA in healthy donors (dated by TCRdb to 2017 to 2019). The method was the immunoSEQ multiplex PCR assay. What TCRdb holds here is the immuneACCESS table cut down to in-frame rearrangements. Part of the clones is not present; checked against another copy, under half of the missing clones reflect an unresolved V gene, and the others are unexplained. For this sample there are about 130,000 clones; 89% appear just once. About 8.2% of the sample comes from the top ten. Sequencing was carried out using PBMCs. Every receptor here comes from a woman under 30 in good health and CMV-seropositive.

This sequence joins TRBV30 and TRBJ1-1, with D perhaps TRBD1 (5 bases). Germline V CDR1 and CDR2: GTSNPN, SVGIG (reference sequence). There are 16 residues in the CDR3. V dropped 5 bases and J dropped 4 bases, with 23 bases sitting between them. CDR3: CAWDRDRGKRGTEAFF. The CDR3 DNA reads TGTGCCTGGGACCGGGACCGAGGAAAGCGGGGCACTGAAGCTTTCTTT.

In DNA, the CDR3 is TGTGCCAGCACCCCATCTCGCCAGGGGCGTTCACCCCTCCACTTT. Translation gives CASTPSRQGRSPLHF. The V gene is TRBV2, the J gene TRBJ1-6, with a weak D call TRBD1 (6 bases). This CDR3 contains 15 residues. V was cut by 7 bases and J by 9 bases, with 19 bases left in between. The germline gives CDR1 SNHLY, CDR2 FYNNEI.

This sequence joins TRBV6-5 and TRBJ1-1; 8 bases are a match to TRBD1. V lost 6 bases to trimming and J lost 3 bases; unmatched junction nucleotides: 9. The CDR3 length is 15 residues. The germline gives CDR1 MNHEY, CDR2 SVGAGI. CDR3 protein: CASRGGDRFYTEAFF. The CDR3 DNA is TGTGCCAGCAGGGGGGGGGACAGGTTTTACACTGAAGCTTTCTTT.

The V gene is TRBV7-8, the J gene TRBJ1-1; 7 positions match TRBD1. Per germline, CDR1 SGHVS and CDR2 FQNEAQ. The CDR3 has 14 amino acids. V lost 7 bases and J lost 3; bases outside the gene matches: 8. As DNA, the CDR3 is TGTGCCAGCATCGGAGGCCAGGGGGACACTGAAGCTTTCTTT. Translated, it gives CASIGGQGDTEAFF.

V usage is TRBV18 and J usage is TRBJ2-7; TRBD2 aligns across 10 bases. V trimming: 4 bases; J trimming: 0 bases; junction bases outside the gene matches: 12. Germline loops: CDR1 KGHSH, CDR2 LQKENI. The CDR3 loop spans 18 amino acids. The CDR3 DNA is TGTGCCAGCTCACTCCGAATTTCTAGCGGGGGTCGCTCCTACGAGCAGTACTTC. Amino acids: CASSLRISSGGRSYEQYF.

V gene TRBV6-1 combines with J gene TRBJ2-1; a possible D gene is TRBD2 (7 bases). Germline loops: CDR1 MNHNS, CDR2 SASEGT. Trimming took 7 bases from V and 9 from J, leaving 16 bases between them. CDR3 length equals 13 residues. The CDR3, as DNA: TGTGCCAGCATATATCGGGGGGCCCGTGAGCAGTTCTTC. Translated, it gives CASIYRGAREQFF.

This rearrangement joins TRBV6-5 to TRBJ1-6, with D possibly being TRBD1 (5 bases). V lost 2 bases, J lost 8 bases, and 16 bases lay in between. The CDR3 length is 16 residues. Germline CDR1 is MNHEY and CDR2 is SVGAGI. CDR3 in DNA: TGTGCCAGCAGTTACGGCCAGCTATTAGGGGATTCACCCCTCCACTTT. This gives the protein CASSYGQLLGDSPLHF.

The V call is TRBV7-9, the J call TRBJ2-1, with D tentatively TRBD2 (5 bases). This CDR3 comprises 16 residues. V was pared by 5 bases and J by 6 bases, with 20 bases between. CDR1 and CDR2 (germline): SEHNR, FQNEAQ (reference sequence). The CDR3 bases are TGTGCCAGCAGCCCCCAAGGACTGGGGATGGGCAATGAGCAGTTCTTC. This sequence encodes CASSPQGLGMGNEQFF.

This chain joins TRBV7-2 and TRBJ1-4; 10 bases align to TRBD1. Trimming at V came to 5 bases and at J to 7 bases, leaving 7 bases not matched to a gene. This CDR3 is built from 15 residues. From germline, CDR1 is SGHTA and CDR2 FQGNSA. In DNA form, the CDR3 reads TGTGCCAGCAGCCCCTCGACAGGGGGCATTGAAAAACTGTTTTTT. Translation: CASSPSTGGIEKLFF.

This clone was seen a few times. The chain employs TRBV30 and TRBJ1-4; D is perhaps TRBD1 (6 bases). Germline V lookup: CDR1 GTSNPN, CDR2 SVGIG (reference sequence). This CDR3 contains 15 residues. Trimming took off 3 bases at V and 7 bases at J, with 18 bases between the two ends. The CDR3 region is CAWSVEQGPGEKLFF. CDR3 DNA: TGTGCCTGGAGCGTCGAACAGGGTCCCGGTGAAAAACTGTTTTTT.

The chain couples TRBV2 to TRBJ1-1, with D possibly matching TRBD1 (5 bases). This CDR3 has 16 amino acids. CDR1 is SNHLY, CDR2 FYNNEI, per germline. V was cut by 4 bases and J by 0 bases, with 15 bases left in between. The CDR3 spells CASSGLTRALNTEAFF. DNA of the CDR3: TGTGCCAGCAGTGGCCTCACCAGGGCCCTGAACACTGAAGCTTTCTTT. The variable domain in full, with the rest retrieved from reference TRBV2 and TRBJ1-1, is EPEVTQTPSHQVTQMGQEVILRCVPISNHLYFYWYRQILGQKVEFLVSFYNNEISEKSEIFDDQFSVERPDGSNFTLKIRSTKLEDSAMYFCASSGLTRALNTEAFFGQGTRLTVV.

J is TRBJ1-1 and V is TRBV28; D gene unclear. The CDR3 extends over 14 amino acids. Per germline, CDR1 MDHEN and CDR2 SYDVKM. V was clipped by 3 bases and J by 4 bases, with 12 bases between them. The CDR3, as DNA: TGTGCCAGCAGTTTCCGGGTAGGGAGCACTGAAGCTTTCTTT. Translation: CASSFRVGSTEAFF.

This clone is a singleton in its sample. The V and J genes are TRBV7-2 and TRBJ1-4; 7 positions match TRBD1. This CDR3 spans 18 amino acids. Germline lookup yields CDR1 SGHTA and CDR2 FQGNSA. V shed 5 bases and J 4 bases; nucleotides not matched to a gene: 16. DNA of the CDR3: TGTGCCAGCAGCACCCACAGGGGACCGCGAGGCTATAATGAAAAACTGTTTTTT. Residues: CASSTHRGPRGYNEKLFF.

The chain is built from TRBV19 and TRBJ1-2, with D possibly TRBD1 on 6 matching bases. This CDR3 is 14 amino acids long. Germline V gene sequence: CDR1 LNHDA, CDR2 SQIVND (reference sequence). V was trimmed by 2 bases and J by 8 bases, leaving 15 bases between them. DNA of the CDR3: TGTGCCAGTAGTATATCGGTGGACAGTTACGGCTACACCTTC. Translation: CASSISVDSYGYTF.